This passage covers 9 T cell receptor beta chains from one sample sequenced in a study of T cell responses to AZD1222 COVID-19 vaccine (dated by TCRdb to 2020 to 2023). Library prep was done by the immunoSEQ multiplex PCR assay. TCRdb holds this immuneACCESS table with in-frame rearrangements only. Some clones are missing; in checked studies, unresolved V genes explain under half, and the rest has no known cause. Recorded for this sample are more than 95,000 clones; approximately 91% of them occurred a single time. The ten largest clones capture approximately 27% of the sample. The time point label for this specimen denotes: baseline before first vaccination. The sample was peripheral blood, taken on day 0 of AZD1222 vaccination. These receptors came from an adult in good health.

The chain couples TRBV2 to TRBJ1-6, with D hard to call. V was clipped by 4 bases and J by 10 bases, with 14 bases between them. The CDR3 is 14 residues long. Looked up from germline, CDR1 is SNHLY and CDR2 is FYNNEI. The CDR3 DNA follows: TGTGCCAGCAGTGCCACAGAGGGCAAATCACCCCTCCACTTT. Residues: CASSATEGKSPLHF. Looking up the rest from reference TRBV2 and TRBJ1-6 gives the full variable domain: EPEVTQTPSHQVTQMGQEVILRCVPISNHLYFYWYRQILGQKVEFLVSFYNNEISEKSEIFDDQFSVERPDGSNFTLKIRSTKLEDSAMYFCASSATEGKSPLHFGNGTRLTVT.

The gene calls are TRBV12-3 or TRBV12-4 and TRBJ2-5; the D is unclear. Trimming took off 6 bases at V and 5 bases at J, with 7 bases between the two ends. The CDR3 extends over 11 amino acids. CDR3 bases: TGTGCCAGCAGCCGATCGGAGACCCAGTACTTC. This codes for CASSRSETQYF.

The chain employs TRBV6-5 and TRBJ2-5; possibly TRBD2 for D (6 bases). V was pared by 10 bases and J by 0 bases, with 18 bases between. CDR1 MNHEY and CDR2 SVGAGI come from the germline V gene. The CDR3 sequence is 15 residues long. CDR3 residues: CAIRVGLGYQETQYF. The CDR3 nucleotides read TGTGCCATCCGGGTGGGACTCGGGTACCAAGAGACCCAGTACTTC.

J is TRBJ2-2 and V is TRBV5-1; no firm D call. V was pared by 1 base and J by 3 bases, with 4 bases between. The CDR3 is 13 amino acids. Germline CDR1 and CDR2: SGHRS and YFSETQ. CDR3: CASSLRDTGELFF. CDR3 in DNA: TGCGCCAGCAGCTTGAGGGACACCGGGGAGCTGTTTTTT.

The chain carries TRBV6-2 or TRBV6-3 and TRBJ1-5; a weak D match, TRBD1 (5 bases). CDR1 is MNHEY and CDR2 is SVGEGT in the germline V gene. V gave up 5 bases and J gave up 0 bases, with 14 bases separating them. The CDR3 has 16 amino acids. The CDR3 sequence: CASSTPRTISNQPQHF. In nucleotides, the CDR3 is TGTGCCAGCAGTACGCCGCGGACAATTAGCAATCAGCCCCAGCATTTT.

The chain combines TRBV9 with TRBJ2-3; weak D call: TRBD1 (5 bases). This CDR3 contains 14 residues. Germline V gives CDR1 SGDLS, CDR2 YYNGEE. The germline V and J ends were trimmed by 4 bases and 0 bases, with 9 bases remaining between them. The CDR3 loop is CASSQGASTDTQYF. In DNA form, the CDR3 reads TGTGCCAGCAGCCAAGGGGCTAGCACAGATACGCAGTATTTT. Variable domain in full (rest from reference TRBV9 and TRBJ2-3): DSGVTQTPKHLITATGQRVTLRCSPRSGDLSVYWYQQSLDQGLQFLIQYYNGEERAKGNILERFSAQQFPDLHSELNLSSLELGDSALYFCASSQGASTDTQYFGPGTRLTVL.

This chain connects TRBV7-8 to TRBJ1-1, with D possibly TRBD1 on 6 matching bases. The germline gives CDR1 SGHVS, CDR2 FQNEAQ. V shed 5 bases and J shed 5 bases, with 12 bases lying between them. This CDR3 is built from 13 residues. The CDR3 bases are TGTGCCAGCAGCGAGGGGGGGCGGACTGAAGCTTTCTTT. Translation: CASSEGGRTEAFF.

DNA of the CDR3: TGTGCCAGCAGCGTAGGACCGTTACCAGATACGCAGTATTTT. It encodes CASSVGPLPDTQYF. The chain links TRBV9 to TRBJ2-3; D unclear. V was shortened by 0 bases and J by 4 bases, with 9 bases between the two germline ends. The CDR3 sequence is 14 residues long. Germline V gene sequence: CDR1 SGDLS, CDR2 YYNGEE.

The genes are TRBV27 and TRBJ1-6; maybe TRBD1 (5 bases). V lost 3 bases, J lost 7 bases, and 10 bases lay in between. Germline CDR1 reads MNHEY; CDR2 reads SMNVEV (reference sequence). The CDR3 is made up of 14 amino acids. The CDR3 is CASSLGRENSPLHF. As DNA, the CDR3 is TGTGCCAGCAGTTTGGGCAGGGAAAATTCACCCCTCCACTTT.